The clone carrying this TCR beta chain was recorded a few times. Antigen: not known. The sample originates from a study of cytomegalovirus exposure and HLA in healthy donors. Overall study findings and caveats: There were some public TCRs occurring in many donors, but most TCR sequences were rare. The number of N-insertions in an Asian-associated ancestry cluster was reportedly below the approximately 700-donor mean in a later analysis. A classifier reportedly called cytomegalovirus status with high sensitivity and specificity.

CDR1 MRHNA and CDR2 SNTAGT come from the germline V gene. V lost 4 bases and J lost 2; bases outside the gene matches: 4. The CDR3 covers 16 residues. Use of 60 Vbeta and 13 Jbeta primers characterized the PCR. Sequencing was performed with immunoSEQ multiplex PCR; in TCRdb, only in-frame clones are kept and a portion is missing. Here the sample spans 100,000 to 150,000 clones, about 78% being singletons. The genes are TRBV6-4 and TRBJ2-6; 8 bases match TRBD1. The sample consisted of PBMCs. The TCR originated in a man aged 30-40 years in good health and CMV-seronegative. The CDR3 sequence is CASSARQGTGANVLTF. The CDR3 nucleotides read TGTGCCAGCAGTGCCCGACAGGGGACTGGGGCCAACGTCCTGACTTTC.